These 4 T cell receptor beta chains were all obtained from the same sample, sequenced in a study of regulatory T cells in long-lasting Graves disease. Building the TCR beta libraries relied on iRepertoire HTBI primers, and CDR3 regions underwent Arm-PCR. From the multiplex PCR reads, TCRdb called clonotypes with MiXCR, one entry per CDR3 protein. The data show fewer than 550,000 distinct CDR3 sequences, with roughly 16% seen just once and 20% to 25% held by the top ten. Time point meaning: newly diagnosed GD, antithyroid drugs for less than 3 months. There was RNA extracted from PBMCs, and the TCR library was made from it. The same data also contributed to another study, on T cells in Graves' hyperthyroidism and ophthalmopathy.

The specimen was peripheral blood mononuclear cells (PBMCs), collected at new diagnosis, from a patient treated with antithyroid drugs. Source of these receptors: a woman aged 40 to 65 with Graves disease.

This clonotype came up a few times. This rearrangement joins TRBV27 to TRBJ2-3, with D perhaps matching TRBD2 (5 bases). CDR3 length: 14 residues. Germline assignment: CDR1 MNHEY and CDR2 SMNVEV (reference sequence). The V gene lost 5 bases and the J gene lost 2 bases, with 11 bases spanning the gap. CDR3 residues: CASSRGRDTDTQYF. CDR3 DNA: TGTGCCAGCAGTAGAGGGAGAGACACAGATACGCAGTATTTT.

This clonotype was recorded a few times. This chain connects TRBV3-1 to TRBJ2-7; possibly TRBD1 for D (5 bases). CDR1 LGHDT and CDR2 YNNKEL come from the germline V gene (reference sequence). Trimming removed 1 base at V and 2 bases at J, with 18 bases between. CDR3 length: 17 amino acids. The CDR3 region is CASSQARNTGRPYEQYF. For the CDR3, the DNA is TGTGCCAGCAGCCAAGCGCGGAATACAGGCCGTCCCTACGAGCAGTACTTC.

In its sample, this clonotype was seen a few times. The rearrangement joins TRBV6-5 to TRBJ1-3; TRBD1 matches at 7 bases. The germline V gene encodes CDR1 MNHEY and CDR2 SVGAGI. V gave up 2 bases and J gave up 0 bases; unmatched junction bases: 4. The CDR3 sequence is 16 residues long. The CDR3 sequence is CASSYGQAHSGNTIYF. The DNA of the CDR3 is TGTGCCAGCAGTTACGGACAGGCTCACTCTGGAAACACCATATATTTT.

This clonotype was seen a handful of times. The chain uses TRBV3-1 and TRBJ1-1, with no clear D. CDR3 size: 16 residues. The germline CDR1 and CDR2 sequences are LGHDT and YNNKEL (reference sequence). V lost 4 bases and J lost 6, with 21 bases in between. CDR3 protein: CASSLLLTEGYAEAFF. CDR3 nucleotides: TGTGCCAGCAGCCTACTCTTGACGGAGGGCTACGCTGAAGCTTTCTTT.